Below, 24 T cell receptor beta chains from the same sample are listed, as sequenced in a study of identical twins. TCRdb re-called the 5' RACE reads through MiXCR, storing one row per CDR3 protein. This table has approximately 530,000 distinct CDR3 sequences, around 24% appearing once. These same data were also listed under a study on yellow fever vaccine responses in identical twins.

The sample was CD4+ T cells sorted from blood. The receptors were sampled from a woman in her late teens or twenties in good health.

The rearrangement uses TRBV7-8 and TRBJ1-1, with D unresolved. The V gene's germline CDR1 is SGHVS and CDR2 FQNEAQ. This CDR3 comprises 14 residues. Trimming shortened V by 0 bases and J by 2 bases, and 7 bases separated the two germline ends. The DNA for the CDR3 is TGTGCCAGCAGCTTAGCGCACAGAAACACTGAAGCTTTCTTT. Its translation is CASSLAHRNTEAFF.

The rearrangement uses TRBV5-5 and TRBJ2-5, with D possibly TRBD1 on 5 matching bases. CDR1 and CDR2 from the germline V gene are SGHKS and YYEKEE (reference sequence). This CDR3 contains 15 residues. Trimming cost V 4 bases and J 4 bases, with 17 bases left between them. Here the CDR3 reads CASSLRQKDRETQYF. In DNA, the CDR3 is TGTGCCAGCAGCCTCAGACAGAAAGATAGAGAGACCCAGTACTTC.

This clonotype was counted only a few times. The CDR3 region is CASSLGFVGQDTQYF. CDR3 nucleotide sequence: TGTGCCAGCAGCTTAGGATTCGTCGGACAGGATACGCAGTATTTT. The V and J genes are TRBV7-6 and TRBJ2-3; D is possibly TRBD1 (6 bases). Germline CDR1 SGHVS, CDR2 FNYEAQ. The CDR3 is 15 amino acids. V lost 1 base to trimming and J lost 6 bases, with 14 bases between them. The variable domain in full, completed from reference TRBV7-6 and TRBJ2-3, reads GAGVSQSPRYKVTKRGQDVALRCDPISGHVSLYWYRQALGQGPEFLTYFNYEAQQDKSGLPNDRFSAERPEGSISTLTIQRTEQRDSAMYRCASSLGFVGQDTQYFGPGTRLTVL.

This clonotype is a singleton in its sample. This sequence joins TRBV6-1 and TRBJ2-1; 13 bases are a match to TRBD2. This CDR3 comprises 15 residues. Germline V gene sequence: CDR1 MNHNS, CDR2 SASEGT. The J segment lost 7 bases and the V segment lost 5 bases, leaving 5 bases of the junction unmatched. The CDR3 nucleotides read TGTGCCAGCAGTCGGACTAGCGGGAGATCGAATGAGCAGTTCTTC. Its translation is CASSRTSGRSNEQFF.

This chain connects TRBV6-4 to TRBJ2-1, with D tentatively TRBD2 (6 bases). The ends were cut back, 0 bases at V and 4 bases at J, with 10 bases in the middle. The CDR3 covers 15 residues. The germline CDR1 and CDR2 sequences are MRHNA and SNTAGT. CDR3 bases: TGTGCCAGCAGTGACTCGCTAGCGAGGTACAATGAGCAGTTCTTC. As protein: CASSDSLARYNEQFF.

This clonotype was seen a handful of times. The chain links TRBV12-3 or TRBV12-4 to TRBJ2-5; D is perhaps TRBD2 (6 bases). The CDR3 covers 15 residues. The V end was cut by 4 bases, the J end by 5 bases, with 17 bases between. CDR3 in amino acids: CASSSGSGRYETQYF. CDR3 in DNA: TGTGCCAGCAGTTCCGGTTCAGGGAGGTACGAGACCCAGTACTTC.

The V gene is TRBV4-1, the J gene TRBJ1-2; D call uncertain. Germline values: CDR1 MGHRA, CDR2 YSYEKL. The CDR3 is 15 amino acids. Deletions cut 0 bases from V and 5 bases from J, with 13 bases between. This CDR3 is CASSQDPGQMYGYTF. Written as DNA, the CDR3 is TGCGCCAGCAGCCAAGACCCCGGGCAAATGTATGGCTACACCTTC.

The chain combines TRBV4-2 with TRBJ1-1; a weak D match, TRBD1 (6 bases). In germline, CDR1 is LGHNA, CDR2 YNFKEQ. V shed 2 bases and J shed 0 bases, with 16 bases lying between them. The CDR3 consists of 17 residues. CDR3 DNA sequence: TGTGCCAGCAGCCAACGAACCGGGACACCTATGAACACTGAAGCTTTCTTT. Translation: CASSQRTGTPMNTEAFF.

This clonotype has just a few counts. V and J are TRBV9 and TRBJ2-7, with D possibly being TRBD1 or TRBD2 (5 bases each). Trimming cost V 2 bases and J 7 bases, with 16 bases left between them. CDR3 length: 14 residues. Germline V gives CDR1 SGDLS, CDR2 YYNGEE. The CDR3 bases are TGTGCCAGCAGCGTTGGGACGGACCATGAAGAGCAGTACTTC. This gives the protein CASSVGTDHEEQYF.

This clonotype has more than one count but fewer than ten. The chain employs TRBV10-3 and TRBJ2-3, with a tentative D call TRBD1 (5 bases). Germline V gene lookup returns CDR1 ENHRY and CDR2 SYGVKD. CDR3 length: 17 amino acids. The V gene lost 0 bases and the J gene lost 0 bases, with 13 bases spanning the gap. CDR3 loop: CAISESAGPLSTDTQYF. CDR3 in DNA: TGTGCCATCAGTGAGTCTGCAGGGCCTCTTAGCACAGATACGCAGTATTTT.

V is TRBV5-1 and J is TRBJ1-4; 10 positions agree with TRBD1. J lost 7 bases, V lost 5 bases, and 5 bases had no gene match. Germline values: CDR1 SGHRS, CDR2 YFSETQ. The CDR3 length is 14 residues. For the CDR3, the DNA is TGCGCCAGCAGTCCCGGGACAGGGGTTGAAAAACTGTTTTTT. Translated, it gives CASSPGTGVEKLFF.

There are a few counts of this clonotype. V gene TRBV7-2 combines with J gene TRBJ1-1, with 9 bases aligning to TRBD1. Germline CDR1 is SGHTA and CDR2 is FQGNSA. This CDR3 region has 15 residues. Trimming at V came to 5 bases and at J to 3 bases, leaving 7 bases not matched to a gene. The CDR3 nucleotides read TGTGCCAGCAGCCCCGCCCGGACAGGGGACACTGAAGCTTTCTTT. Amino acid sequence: CASSPARTGDTEAFF.

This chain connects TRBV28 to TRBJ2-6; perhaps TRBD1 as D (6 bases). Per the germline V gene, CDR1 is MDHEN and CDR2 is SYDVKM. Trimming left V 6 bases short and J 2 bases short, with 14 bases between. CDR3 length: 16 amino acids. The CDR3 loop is CASSEQGYPGANVLTF. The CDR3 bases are TGTGCCAGCAGCGAACAGGGCTACCCTGGGGCCAACGTCCTGACTTTC.

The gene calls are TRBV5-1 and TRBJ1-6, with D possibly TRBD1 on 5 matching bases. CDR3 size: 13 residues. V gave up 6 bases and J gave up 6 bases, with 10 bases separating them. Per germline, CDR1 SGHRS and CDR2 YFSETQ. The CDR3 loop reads CASNEDINSPLHF. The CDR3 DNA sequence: TGCGCCAGCAACGAGGACATTAATTCACCCCTCCACTTT. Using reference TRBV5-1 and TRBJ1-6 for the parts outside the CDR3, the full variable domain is KAGVTQTPRYLIKTRGQQVTLSCSPISGHRSVSWYQQTPGQGLQFLFEYFSETQRNKGNFPGRFSGRQFSNSRSEMNVSTLELGDSALYLCASNEDINSPLHFGNGTRLTVT.

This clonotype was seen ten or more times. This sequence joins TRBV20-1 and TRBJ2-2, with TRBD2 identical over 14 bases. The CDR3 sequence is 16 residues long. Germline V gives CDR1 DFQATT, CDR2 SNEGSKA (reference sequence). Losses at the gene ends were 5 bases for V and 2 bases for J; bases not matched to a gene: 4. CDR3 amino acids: CSARLAGGYNTGELFF. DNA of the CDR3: TGCAGTGCTCGACTAGCGGGAGGGTATAACACCGGGGAGCTGTTTTTT.

As DNA, the CDR3 is TGTGCCAGCAAGCGGACATTGAGCACAGATACGCAGTATTTT. It specifies CASKRTLSTDTQYF. This chain uses TRBV6-1 with TRBJ2-3; D possibly uses TRBD1 or TRBD2 (5 bases each). The CDR3 has 14 residues. CDR1 is MNHNS, CDR2 SASEGT, per germline. V lost 7 bases to trimming and J lost 0 bases, with 11 bases between them.

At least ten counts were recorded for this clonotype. The CDR3 protein is CASSPVESGGRLVLKNIQYF. In DNA, the CDR3 is TGCGCCAGCAGCCCGGTCGAATCGGGGGGGCGCCTCGTTCTCAAAAACATTCAGTACTTC. The rearrangement uses TRBV5-1 and TRBJ2-4; 8 positions match TRBD2. This CDR3 comprises 20 residues. Germline V gene data show CDR1 as SGHRS and CDR2 as YFSETQ. J lost 3 bases, V lost 4 bases, and 21 bases had no gene match.

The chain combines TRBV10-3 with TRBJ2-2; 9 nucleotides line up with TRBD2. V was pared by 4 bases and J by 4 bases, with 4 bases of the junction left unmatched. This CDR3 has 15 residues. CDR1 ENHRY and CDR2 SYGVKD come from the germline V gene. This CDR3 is CAISAGTSPTGELFF. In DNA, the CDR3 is TGTGCCATCAGTGCCGGGACTAGCCCCACCGGGGAGCTGTTTTTT.

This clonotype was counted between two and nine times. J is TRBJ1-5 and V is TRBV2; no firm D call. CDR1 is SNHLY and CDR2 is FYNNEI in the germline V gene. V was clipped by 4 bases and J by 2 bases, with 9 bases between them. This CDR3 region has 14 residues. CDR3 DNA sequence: TGTGCCAGCAGTGCTGACACACGCAATCAGCCCCAGCATTTT. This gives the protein CASSADTRNQPQHF.

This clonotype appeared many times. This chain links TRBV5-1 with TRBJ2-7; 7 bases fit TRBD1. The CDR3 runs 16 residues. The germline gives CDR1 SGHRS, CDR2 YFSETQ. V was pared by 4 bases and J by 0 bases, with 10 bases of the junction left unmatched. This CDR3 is CASSLTPGQSSYEQYF. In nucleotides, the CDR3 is TGCGCCAGCAGCCTTACCCCGGGACAGAGCTCCTACGAGCAGTACTTC.

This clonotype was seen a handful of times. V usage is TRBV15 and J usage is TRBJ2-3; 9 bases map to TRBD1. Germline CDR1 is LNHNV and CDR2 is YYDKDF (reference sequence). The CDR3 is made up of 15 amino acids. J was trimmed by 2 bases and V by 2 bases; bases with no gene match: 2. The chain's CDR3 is CATSRNRGPTDTQYF. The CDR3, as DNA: TGTGCCACCAGCAGAAACAGGGGGCCCACAGATACGCAGTATTTT.

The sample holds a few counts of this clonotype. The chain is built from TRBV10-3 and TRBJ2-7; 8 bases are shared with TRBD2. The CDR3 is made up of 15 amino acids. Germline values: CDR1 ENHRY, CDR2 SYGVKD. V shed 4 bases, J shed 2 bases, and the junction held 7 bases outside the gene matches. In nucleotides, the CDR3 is TGTGCCATCAGTGGAGTAGCGGGGACGGCCTACGAGCAGTACTTC. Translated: CAISGVAGTAYEQYF.

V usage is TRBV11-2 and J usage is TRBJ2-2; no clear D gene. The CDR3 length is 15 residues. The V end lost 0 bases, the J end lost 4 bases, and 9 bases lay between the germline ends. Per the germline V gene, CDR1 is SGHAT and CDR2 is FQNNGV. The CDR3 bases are TGTGCCAGCAGCTTAGACCCCTTGGGCACCGGGGAGCTGTTTTTT. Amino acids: CASSLDPLGTGELFF.

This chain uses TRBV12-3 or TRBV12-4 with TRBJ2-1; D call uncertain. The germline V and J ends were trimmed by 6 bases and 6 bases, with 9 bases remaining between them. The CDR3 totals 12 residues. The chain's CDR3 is CASSPGTNEQFF. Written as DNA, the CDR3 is TGTGCCAGCAGCCCTGGTACCAATGAGCAGTTCTTC.